This is a list of T cell receptor beta chains from one sample in a study of T cells after yellow fever vaccination. TCRdb re-called the 5' RACE reads with MiXCR, one entry per CDR3 protein. The table shows about 340,000 distinct CDR3 sequences, with about an eighth occurring only once. This specimen consisted of CD4+ T cells sorted from PBMCs, obtained 15 days after the yellow fever booster vaccination. The receptors were sampled from a man younger than 30 who received the YFV17D yellow fever vaccine. CDR3s include the opening cysteine and the closing phenylalanine or tryptophan. A D gene is named only where the DNA matches it firmly. Some rows have no size entry. The others give once, few or many, or a class for an expanded clone.

J: TRBJ2-7
V: TRBV5-4
D: -
size: -
CDR3: CASSFGGLSSYEQYF
DNA: TGTGCCAGCAGCTTCGGAGGACTCAGCTCCTACGAGCAGTACTTC

J: TRBJ1-4
V: TRBV5-1
D: -
size: -
CDR3: CASSGGANEKLFF
DNA: TGCGCCAGCAGCGGGGGGGCTAATGAAAAACTGTTTTTT

J: TRBJ2-1
V: TRBV7-2
D: TRBD1
size: many
CDR3: CASKGQGALNEQFF
DNA: TGTGCCAGCAAAGGACAGGGGGCGCTTAATGAGCAGTTCTTC

J: TRBJ2-7
V: TRBV6-6
D: TRBD2
size: -
CDR3: CASSYPSGGGYYEQYF
DNA: TGTGCCAGCAGTTACCCTAGCGGGGGGGGTTACTACGAGCAGTACTTC

J: TRBJ1-2
V: TRBV4-3
D: -
size: few
CDR3: CASSQDRYGEGGYTF
DNA: TGCGCCAGCAGCCAAGATCGATACGGGGAGGGAGGCTACACCTTC

J: TRBJ2-2
V: TRBV20-1
D: -
size: few
CDR3: CSARVRRGPNTGELFF
DNA: TGCAGTGCTAGGGTCCGGCGGGGCCCGAACACCGGGGAGCTGTTTTTT

J: TRBJ1-1
V: TRBV19
D: -
size: -
CDR3: CASSIGIQNTEAFF
DNA: TGTGCCAGTAGTATAGGCATCCAGAACACTGAAGCTTTCTTT

J: TRBJ1-5
V: TRBV12-3/TRBV12-4
D: TRBD1
size: -
CDR3: CASRSQGISNQPQHF
DNA: TGTGCCAGCAGATCACAGGGGATTAGCAATCAGCCCCAGCATTTT

J: TRBJ1-5
V: TRBV6-6
D: TRBD1
size: few
CDR3: CASSGQGINQPQHF
DNA: TGTGCCAGCAGTGGACAGGGAATTAATCAGCCCCAGCATTTT

J: TRBJ2-2
V: TRBV6-2/TRBV6-3
D: TRBD1
size: few
CDR3: CASTGGAGDPGELFF
DNA: TGTGCCAGCACAGGGGGCGCGGGTGACCCCGGGGAGCTGTTTTTT

J: TRBJ2-3
V: TRBV5-8
D: -
size: many
CDR3: CASSSVGGGTDTQYF
DNA: TGTGCCAGCAGCTCAGTCGGGGGTGGCACAGATACGCAGTATTTT

J: TRBJ2-2
V: TRBV29-1
D: TRBD1
size: few
CDR3: CSVLTGAPGELFF
DNA: TGCAGCGTTTTGACAGGGGCGCCCGGGGAGCTGTTTTTT

J: TRBJ2-2
V: TRBV11-2
D: -
size: many
CDR3: CASSLVAFGTGELFF
DNA: TGTGCCAGCAGCTTAGTCGCTTTTGGCACCGGGGAGCTGTTTTTT

J: TRBJ2-5
V: TRBV9
D: TRBD2
size: -
CDR3: CASSVDAGRGETQYF
DNA: TGTGCCAGCAGCGTAGACGCAGGGCGGGGGGAGACCCAGTACTTC

J: TRBJ2-3
V: TRBV29-1
D: -
size: few
CDR3: CSVDFPATQYF
DNA: TGCAGCGTTGATTTTCCGGCTACGCAGTATTTT

J: TRBJ1-5
V: TRBV6-1
D: -
size: -
CDR3: CASSEDGREDRRKGNQPQHF
DNA: TGTGCCAGCAGTGAAGATGGGCGTGAAGACAGGCGGAAAGGCAATCAGCCCCAGCATTTT

J: TRBJ2-1
V: TRBV27
D: -
size: -
CDR3: CASSSPLRTSRYNEQFF
DNA: TGTGCCAGCAGTTCCCCCCTACGGACTTCTCGATACAATGAGCAGTTCTTC

J: TRBJ1-4
V: TRBV20-1
D: -
size: -
CDR3: CSAIGQIDEKLFF
DNA: TGCAGTGCTATAGGGCAGATTGATGAAAAACTGTTTTTT

J: TRBJ2-2
V: TRBV7-2
D: -
size: -
CDR3: CASSHPGWGAGELFF
DNA: TGTGCCAGCAGCCATCCCGGATGGGGGGCCGGGGAGCTGTTTTTT

J: TRBJ2-1
V: TRBV20-1
D: -
size: few
CDR3: CSARGGGDEQFF
DNA: TGCAGTGCTAGAGGCGGAGGGGATGAGCAGTTCTTC

J: TRBJ2-3
V: TRBV7-2
D: TRBD2
size: many
CDR3: CASSLVAGRTDTQYF
DNA: TGTGCCAGCAGCTTAGTAGCGGGGAGGACAGATACGCAGTATTTT

J: TRBJ2-7
V: TRBV4-3
D: TRBD1
size: few
CDR3: CASSHTGGGEQYF
DNA: TGCGCCAGCAGCCACACAGGGGGCGGGGAGCAGTACTTC

J: TRBJ1-1
V: TRBV6-5
D: -
size: few
CDR3: CASSTWTASTEAFF
DNA: TGTGCCAGCAGTACTTGGACAGCGAGCACTGAAGCTTTCTTT

J: TRBJ2-3
V: TRBV6-1
D: TRBD1
size: few
CDR3: CASSAQGTPLTDTQYF
DNA: TGTGCCAGCAGTGCACAGGGGACCCCCCTCACAGATACGCAGTATTTT

J: TRBJ2-1
V: TRBV6-5
D: TRBD2
size: many
CDR3: CASNLAGGSYNEQFF
DNA: TGTGCCAGCAACCTAGCGGGGGGGTCCTACAATGAGCAGTTCTTC

J: TRBJ2-3
V: TRBV19
D: TRBD2
size: -
CDR3: CASSTGGALGTDTQYF
DNA: TGTGCCAGTAGTACCGGGGGGGCCCTGGGGACAGATACGCAGTATTTT

J: TRBJ2-5
V: TRBV24-1
D: -
size: -
CDR3: CATSDTGLKTQYF
DNA: TGTGCCACCAGTGATACAGGGCTGAAGACCCAGTACTTC

J: TRBJ1-4
V: TRBV7-2
D: -
size: -
CDR3: CASSSVGGATNEKLFF
DNA: TGTGCCAGCAGCTCAGTCGGAGGGGCAACTAATGAAAAACTGTTTTTT

J: TRBJ2-7
V: TRBV20-1
D: -
size: -
CDR3: CSASGQPYEQYF
DNA: TGCAGTGCTAGTGGTCAGCCCTACGAGCAGTACTTC

J: TRBJ2-5
V: TRBV10-3
D: -
size: few
CDR3: CAISPTGETQYF
DNA: TGTGCCATCAGCCCAACGGGAGAGACCCAGTACTTC

J: TRBJ2-5
V: TRBV21-1
D: -
size: few
CDR3: CASSNPLGLRGGNETQYF
DNA: TGTGCCAGCAGCAACCCCTTGGGCCTCCGGGGGGGAAATGAGACCCAGTACTTC

J: TRBJ2-3
V: TRBV11-2
D: -
size: few
CDR3: CASAINTQYF
DNA: TGTGCCAGCGCGATTAATACGCAGTATTTT

J: TRBJ2-7
V: TRBV20-1
D: TRBD2
size: -
CDR3: CSHTGREGYEQYF
DNA: TGCAGTCATACAGGGCGGGAGGGCTACGAGCAGTACTTC

J: TRBJ1-1
V: TRBV30
D: -
size: few
CDR3: CAWNGRVNTEAFF
DNA: TGTGCCTGGAATGGCAGGGTCAACACTGAAGCTTTCTTT

J: TRBJ1-2
V: TRBV6-5
D: TRBD1
size: many
CDR3: CASSVGGGYTF
DNA: TGTGCCAGCAGTGTAGGGGGCGGCTACACCTTC

J: TRBJ2-3
V: TRBV18
D: -
size: few
CDR3: CASSPPAPTDTQYF
DNA: TGTGCCAGCTCACCACCGGCTCCGACAGATACGCAGTATTTT

J: TRBJ2-3
V: TRBV6-1
D: -
size: -
CDR3: CASSGGATPVDTQYF
DNA: TGTGCCAGCAGTGGCGGGGCAACCCCGGTGGATACGCAGTATTTT

J: TRBJ2-4
V: TRBV19
D: -
size: -
CDR3: CASSIQARGDHPYLLF
DNA: TGTGCCAGTAGTATCCAGGCGAGGGGGGACCACCCCTACCTATTATTC

J: TRBJ1-6
V: TRBV6-5
D: TRBD1
size: few
CDR3: CASSYQAGGNSPLHF
DNA: TGTGCCAGCAGTTATCAGGCAGGGGGTAATTCACCCCTCCACTTT

J: TRBJ2-1
V: TRBV7-3
D: TRBD2
size: -
CDR3: CASSLGGLAGEVGEQFF
DNA: TGTGCCAGCAGCTTAGGCGGACTAGCGGGGGAAGTGGGTGAGCAGTTCTTC

J: TRBJ2-7
V: TRBV6-8
D: TRBD1
size: -
CDR3: CASSLRTGNYEQYF
DNA: TGTGCCAGCAGTTTAAGGACAGGGAACTACGAGCAGTACTTC

J: TRBJ1-5
V: TRBV4-2
D: -
size: few
CDR3: CASSQEGAGIQPQHF
DNA: TGTGCCAGCAGCCAAGAGGGGGCAGGGATTCAGCCCCAGCATTTT

J: TRBJ2-7
V: TRBV20-1
D: TRBD1
size: few
CDR3: CSAIGTGDHEQYF
DNA: TGCAGTGCTATCGGGACAGGGGACCACGAGCAGTACTTC

J: TRBJ2-3
V: TRBV4-2
D: TRBD1
size: -
CDR3: CASSPTGGLHASETQYF
DNA: TGTGCCAGCAGCCCCACAGGGGGCCTACACGCAAGTGAAACGCAGTATTTT

J: TRBJ2-1
V: TRBV5-4
D: -
size: few
CDR3: CASSEKSVGGAGQFF
DNA: TGTGCCAGCAGCGAAAAATCGGTGGGGGGGGCAGGGCAGTTCTTC

J: TRBJ2-2
V: TRBV6-2/TRBV6-3
D: TRBD1
size: many
CDR3: CASRTGGAGTGELFF
DNA: TGTGCCAGCAGGACAGGGGGCGCCGGGACCGGGGAGCTGTTTTTT

J: TRBJ2-5
V: TRBV20-1
D: TRBD1
size: -
CDR3: CSASGAGGRQETQYF
DNA: TGCAGTGCTAGTGGGGCAGGGGGCCGGCAAGAGACCCAGTACTTC

J: TRBJ1-6
V: TRBV27
D: -
size: -
CDR3: CASTRHANSYNSPLHF
DNA: TGTGCCAGCACCCGACACGCGAACTCCTATAATTCACCCCTCCACTTT

J: TRBJ2-5
V: TRBV7-2
D: TRBD1
size: -
CDR3: CASSPQTGVVETQYF
DNA: TGTGCCAGCAGCCCCCAGACAGGGGTAGTGGAGACCCAGTACTTC

J: TRBJ2-1
V: TRBV7-2
D: TRBD1
size: -
CDR3: CASNLQGRSYNEQFF
DNA: TGTGCCAGCAACCTACAGGGGCGCTCCTACAATGAGCAGTTCTTC

J: TRBJ2-5
V: TRBV7-9
D: TRBD2
size: few
CDR3: CASSLRTSGPETQYF
DNA: TGTGCCAGCAGCCTGCGAACTAGCGGCCCAGAGACCCAGTACTTC

J: TRBJ1-1
V: TRBV19
D: TRBD1
size: few
CDR3: CASSPRGTANTEAFF
DNA: TGTGCCAGTAGTCCCCGGGGGACAGCGAACACTGAAGCTTTCTTT

J: TRBJ2-1
V: TRBV18
D: TRBD2
size: few
CDR3: CASSPGLAGAYNEQFF
DNA: TGTGCCAGCTCCCCGGGACTAGCGGGGGCATACAATGAGCAGTTCTTC

J: TRBJ2-1
V: TRBV6-5
D: -
size: -
CDR3: CASSYSGGARDNEQFF
DNA: TGTGCCAGCAGTTACTCTGGGGGGGCTAGGGACAATGAGCAGTTCTTC

J: TRBJ1-1
V: TRBV7-9
D: -
size: -
CDR3: CASSQWEGLLKTEAFF
DNA: TGTGCCAGCAGCCAATGGGAGGGGCTTTTAAAAACTGAAGCTTTCTTT

J: TRBJ2-1
V: TRBV7-9
D: TRBD2
size: many
CDR3: CASSLSGGAANEQFF
DNA: TGTGCCAGCAGCCTTAGCGGGGGGGCCGCCAATGAGCAGTTCTTC

J: TRBJ2-5
V: TRBV4-3
D: -
size: many
CDR3: CASSQERRRSRVETQYF
DNA: TGCGCCAGCAGCCAAGAAAGGCGGCGCTCCCGGGTAGAGACCCAGTACTTC